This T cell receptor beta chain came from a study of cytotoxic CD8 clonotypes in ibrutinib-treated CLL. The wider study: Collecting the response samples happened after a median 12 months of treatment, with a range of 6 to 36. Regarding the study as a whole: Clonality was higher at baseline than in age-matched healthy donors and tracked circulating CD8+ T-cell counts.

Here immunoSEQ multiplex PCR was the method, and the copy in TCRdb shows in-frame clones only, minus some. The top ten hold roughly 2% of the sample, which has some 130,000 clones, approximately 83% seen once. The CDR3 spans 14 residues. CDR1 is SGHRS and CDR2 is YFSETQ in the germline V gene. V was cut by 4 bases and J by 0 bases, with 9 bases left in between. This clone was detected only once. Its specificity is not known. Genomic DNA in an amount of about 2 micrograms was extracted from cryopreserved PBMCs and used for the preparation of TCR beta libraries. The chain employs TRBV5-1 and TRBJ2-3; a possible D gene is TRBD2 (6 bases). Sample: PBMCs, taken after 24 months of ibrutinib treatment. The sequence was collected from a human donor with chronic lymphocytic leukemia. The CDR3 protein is CASSGRTSTDTQYF. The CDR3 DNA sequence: TGCGCCAGCAGCGGGAGGACAAGCACAGATACGCAGTATTTT. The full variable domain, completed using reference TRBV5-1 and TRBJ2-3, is KAGVTQTPRYLIKTRGQQVTLSCSPISGHRSVSWYQQTPGQGLQFLFEYFSETQRNKGNFPGRFSGRQFSNSRSEMNVSTLELGDSALYLCASSGRTSTDTQYFGPGTRLTVL.